The clone carrying this T cell receptor (beta chain) was recorded a few times. This sample is part of a study of cytomegalovirus exposure and HLA in healthy donors. PCR employed 60 Vbeta and 13 Jbeta primers. Data came from immunoSEQ multiplex PCR; TCRdb stores just in-frame clones and leaves some out. The sample shows tens of thousands of clones, less than 80% of them seen only once. CDR3 length equals 18 residues. V was shortened by 0 bases and J by 5 bases, with 20 bases between the two germline ends. CDR1 and CDR2 (germline): SGHTA, FQGNSA. The source of this sequence is a man aged 30-40 years in good health and CMV-seronegative. This chain joins TRBV7-2 and TRBJ2-1; D is unclear. Sequenced input: PBMCs. CDR3 nucleotides: TGTGCCAGCAGCTTAGCGCAAATAGCATACCGCATGGACAATGAGCAGTTCTTC. Translation: CASSLAQIAYRMDNEQFF.